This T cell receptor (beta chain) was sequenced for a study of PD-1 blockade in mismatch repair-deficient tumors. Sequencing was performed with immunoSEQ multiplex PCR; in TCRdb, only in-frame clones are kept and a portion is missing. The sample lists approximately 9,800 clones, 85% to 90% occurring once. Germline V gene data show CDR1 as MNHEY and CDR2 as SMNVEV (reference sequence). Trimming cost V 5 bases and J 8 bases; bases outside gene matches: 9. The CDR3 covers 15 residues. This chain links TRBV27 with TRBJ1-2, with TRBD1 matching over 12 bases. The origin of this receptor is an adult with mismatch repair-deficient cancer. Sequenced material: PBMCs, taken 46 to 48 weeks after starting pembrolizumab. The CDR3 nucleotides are TGTGCCAGCAGTCTCTTGGGACAGGGGGCTTGGGGCTACACCTTC. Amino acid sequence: CASSLLGQGAWGYTF.